One TCR beta chain is described in this entry. The antigen is unknown. These data originate in a study of PD-1 blockade in classical Hodgkin lymphoma. Study-wide findings and caveats: Patients were excluded if nivolumab began under 1 year after ASCT (the autologous transplant). The study found that TCR diversity rose significantly by C4D1 in CD4+ but not CD8+ cells.

Germline lookup yields CDR1 ENHRY and CDR2 SYGVKD. The V end was cut by 0 bases, the J end by 9 bases, with 20 bases between. The CDR3 totals 16 residues. The method was immunoSEQ multiplex PCR; TCRdb's version includes in-frame clones alone and lacks a portion of them. Among tens of thousands of clones listed, around 87% were seen once. The sample's time point: cycle 4 day 1 (C4D1), after five to seven weeks of nivolumab. With no exception, relapse followed autologous stem cell transplantation in all patients, and brentuximab vedotin exposure varied. This receptor was identified in a human donor with classical Hodgkin lymphoma. V and J are TRBV10-3 and TRBJ2-5; a weak D match, TRBD2 (5 bases). This sample comprised peripheral blood mononuclear cells (PBMCs), obtained before the fourth cycle of nivolumab. DNA of the CDR3: TGTGCCATCAGTGAGTCGGGAAGCAGAGAGGGTGGTTCCCAGTACTTC. This gives the protein CAISESGSREGGSQYF.